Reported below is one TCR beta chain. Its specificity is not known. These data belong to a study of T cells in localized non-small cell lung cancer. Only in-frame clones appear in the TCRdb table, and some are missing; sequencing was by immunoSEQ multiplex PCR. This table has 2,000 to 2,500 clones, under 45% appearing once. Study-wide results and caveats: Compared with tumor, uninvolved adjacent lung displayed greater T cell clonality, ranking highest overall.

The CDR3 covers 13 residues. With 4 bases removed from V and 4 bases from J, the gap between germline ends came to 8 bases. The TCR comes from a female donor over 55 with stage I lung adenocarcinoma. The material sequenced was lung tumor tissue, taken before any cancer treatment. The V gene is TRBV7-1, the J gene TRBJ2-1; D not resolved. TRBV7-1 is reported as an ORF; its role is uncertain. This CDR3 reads CASSLISYNEQFF. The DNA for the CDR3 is TGTGCCAGCAGCTTAATATCTTACAATGAGCAGTTCTTC.